Given below is one T cell receptor (beta chain) in context. Libraries were prepared by immunoSEQ multiplex PCR; TCRdb keeps only in-frame clonotypes and omits some of them. Here the sample spans around 100,000 clones, roughly 93% being singletons. The sample belongs to a study of T cell changes during pregnancy in multiple sclerosis. Germline V gives CDR1 MGHRA, CDR2 YSYEKL. The V end lost 0 bases, the J end lost 0 bases, and 14 bases lay between the germline ends. The CDR3 has 17 amino acids. The J gene is TRBJ2-5, the V gene TRBV4-1; D may be TRBD2 (5 bases). Sequenced here: peripheral blood, sampled before pregnancy. This sequence was found in a female donor with multiple sclerosis, enrolled in a pregnancy study. This chain's CDR3 is CASSQDLLTTYQETQYF. Written as DNA, the CDR3 is TGCGCCAGCAGCCAAGATCTTTTGACTACGTACCAAGAGACCCAGTACTTC.